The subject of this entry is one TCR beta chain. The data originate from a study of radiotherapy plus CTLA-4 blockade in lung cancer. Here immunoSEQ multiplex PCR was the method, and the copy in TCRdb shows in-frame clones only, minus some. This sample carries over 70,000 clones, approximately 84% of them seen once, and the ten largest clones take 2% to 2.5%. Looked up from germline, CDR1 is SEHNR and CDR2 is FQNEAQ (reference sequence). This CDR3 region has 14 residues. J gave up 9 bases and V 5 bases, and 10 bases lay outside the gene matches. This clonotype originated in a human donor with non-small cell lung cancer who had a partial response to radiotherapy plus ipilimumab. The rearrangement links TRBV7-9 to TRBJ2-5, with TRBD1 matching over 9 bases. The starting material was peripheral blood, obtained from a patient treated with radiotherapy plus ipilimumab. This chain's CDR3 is CASSPGTGLKAQYF. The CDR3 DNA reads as TGTGCCAGCAGCCCCGGGACAGGGTTGAAAGCCCAGTACTTC. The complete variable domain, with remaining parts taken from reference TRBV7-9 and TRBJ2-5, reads DTGVSQNPRHKITKRGQNVTFRCDPISEHNRLYWYRQTLGQGPEFLTYFQNEAQLEKSRLLSDRFSAERPKGSFSTLEIQRTEQGDSAMYLCASSPGTGLKAQYFGPGTRLLVL.